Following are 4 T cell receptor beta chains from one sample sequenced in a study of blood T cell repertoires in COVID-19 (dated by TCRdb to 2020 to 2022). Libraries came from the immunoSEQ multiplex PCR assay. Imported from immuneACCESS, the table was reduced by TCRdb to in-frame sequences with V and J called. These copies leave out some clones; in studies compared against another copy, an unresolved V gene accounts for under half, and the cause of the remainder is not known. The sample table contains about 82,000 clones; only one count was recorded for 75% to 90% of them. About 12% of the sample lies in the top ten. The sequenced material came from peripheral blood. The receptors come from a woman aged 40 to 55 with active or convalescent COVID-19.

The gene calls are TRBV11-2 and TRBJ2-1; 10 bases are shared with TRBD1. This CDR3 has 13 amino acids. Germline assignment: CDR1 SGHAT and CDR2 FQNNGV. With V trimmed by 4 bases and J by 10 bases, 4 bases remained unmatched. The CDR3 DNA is TGTGCCAGCAGCTCCGACAGGGGGCGGGAGCAGTTCTTC. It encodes CASSSDRGREQFF.

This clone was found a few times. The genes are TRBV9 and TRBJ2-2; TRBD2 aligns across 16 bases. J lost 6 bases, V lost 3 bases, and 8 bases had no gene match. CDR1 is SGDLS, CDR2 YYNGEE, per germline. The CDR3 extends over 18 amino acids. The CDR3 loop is CASSASGTSGRAAGELFF. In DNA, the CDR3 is TGTGCCAGCAGCGCCTCCGGGACTAGCGGGAGGGCCGCCGGGGAGCTGTTTTTT.

As DNA, the CDR3 is TGTGCCAGCCCAAGGGGTGAGGGGGCGGGACTCCCCACCACAGATACGCAGTATTTT. As protein: CASPRGEGAGLPTTDTQYF. The rearrangement links TRBV7-2 to TRBJ2-3; TRBD1 is a possible D gene (7 bases). V was clipped by 8 bases and J by 2 bases, with 29 bases between them. The germline V gene encodes CDR1 SGHTA and CDR2 FQGNSA. The CDR3 totals 19 residues.

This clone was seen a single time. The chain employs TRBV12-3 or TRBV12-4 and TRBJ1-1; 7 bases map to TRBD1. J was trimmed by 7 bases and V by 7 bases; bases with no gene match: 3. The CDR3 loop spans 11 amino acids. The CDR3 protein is CASNRQGEAFF. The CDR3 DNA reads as TGTGCCAGCAACCGACAGGGTGAAGCTTTCTTT.